This TCR beta chain was obtained from a study of Ad26.COV2.S vaccination and SARS-CoV-2 variants (dated by TCRdb to the early 2020s). About the study as a whole: Donors in the vaccine arm were drawn from COV1001, a multicentre, randomized, double-blind, placebo-controlled phase I-IIa trial testing Ad26.COV2.S in healthy adults. Ad26.COV2.S was administered intramuscularly at a dose of 5x10^10 or 1x10^11 viral particles, either as one shot or as two shots given 56 days apart. Sequencing of the TCRbeta repertoire served to evaluate the specificity and breadth of SARS-CoV-2-reactive T cell receptors following Ad26.COV2.S vaccination. A total of 32 samples were included in the TCR-sequenced set, comprising about 20 Ad26.COV2.S vaccine recipients, 5 placebo recipients and 8 SARS-CoV-2 convalescent individuals. Participants in the trial were split at random into five groups of five each, receiving low-dose or high-dose Ad26.COV2.S once or twice, or else placebo on both occasions. Throughout the experiments and outcome assessment, investigators stayed blinded to trial group allocation. What the study reported, not specific to this receptor: Comparable non-spike TCR breadth was observed between vaccine and placebo recipients, consistent with only spike being contained in the vaccine. After vaccination, spike-specific CD8+ and CD4+ T cell responses were reported to show substantial breadth. The study was not powered for comparison of responses between vaccine doses or regimens. Ad26.COV2.S recipients had higher spike-specific TCR breadth than placebo recipients (P = 0.0014). The authors noted that total T cell responses may have been underestimated by the TCR breadth and depth analyses.

This clone was detected only once. It lacks a known antigen. Base qualities are not provided; no much larger clone lies one nucleotide away. TCRbeta CDR3 regions were sequenced with the immunoSEQ Assay. After extraction, genomic DNA underwent amplification by bias-controlled multiplex PCR, followed by high-throughput sequencing. Turning to the authors' computational methods: To quantify the absolute abundance of every unique TCRbeta CDR3 region, sequences were collapsed and filtered. T cell fraction was estimated by normalizing TCRbeta template counts to usable DNA, which was measured by amplifying reference genes present in all nucleated cells. Repertoire TCRs were annotated as SARS-CoV-2-specific by exact matching of V gene, CDR3 amino acid sequence and J gene to a known reactive TCR set. The reference SARS-CoV-2 TCR set came from MIRA and was filtered for enrichment in COVID-19-positive ImmuneCODE repertoires, removing public or cross-reactive TCRs. Using the MIRA antigens, annotated TCRs were further analysed by specific ORF or by position within an ORF. Breadth was defined as the number of annotated unique rearrangements divided by the total number of unique productive rearrangements, and depth was defined as the summed frequency of the annotated unique rearrangements. Group comparisons of TCR breadth used two-sided Wilcoxon rank-sum tests. TCRdb took over this immuneACCESS table, retaining in-frame rearrangements with V and J assigned. Such tables are incomplete; in checked studies, under half of the missing clones stem from an unresolved V gene, and the remainder is unexplained. V and J calls and clone size are copied from that table; D and trimming were computed from the DNA. Here the sample has around 340,000 clones; about 89% occur a single time. The ten largest clones represent about 4.6% of the sample.

The germline ends are 11 bases apart after V is trimmed by 3 bases and J by 8 bases. The germline V gene encodes CDR1 LGHDT and CDR2 YNNKEL (reference sequence). Measured from the cysteine to the phenylalanine, the CDR3 is 13 residues long. The DNA shown is the 39-base CDR3, in frame from base 1. Reading the label with the study, this specimen's treatment or condition is: roughly 20 received Ad26.COV2.S at low or high dose, single or two shots; roughly five received placebo; per-sample allocation not given. For vaccine and placebo recipients, repertoires were sequenced using samples collected on day 63 after the first injection. In Cohort 1b, roughly 25 adults aged 18-55 years were enrolled at a single site in Boston, USA, between 29 July and 7 August 2020. Ad26.COV2.S consisted of a replication-incompetent adenovirus type 26 vector by which a prefusion-stabilized SARS-CoV-2 spike protein from the original Wuhan strain was expressed.

The chain employs TRBV3-1 (or the pseudogene TRBV3-2) and TRBJ2-1; the D gene assignment is ambiguous. The sequences come from peripheral blood, collected in a trial of Ad26.COV2.S vaccine versus placebo. The sequence was obtained from a person aged 18-60 years who received the Ad26.COV2.S COVID-19 vaccine or a placebo. In nucleotide form, the sequence is TGTGCCAGCAGCCACCAGGCCACCTATGAGCAGTTCTTC. It translates as CASSHQATYEQFF.